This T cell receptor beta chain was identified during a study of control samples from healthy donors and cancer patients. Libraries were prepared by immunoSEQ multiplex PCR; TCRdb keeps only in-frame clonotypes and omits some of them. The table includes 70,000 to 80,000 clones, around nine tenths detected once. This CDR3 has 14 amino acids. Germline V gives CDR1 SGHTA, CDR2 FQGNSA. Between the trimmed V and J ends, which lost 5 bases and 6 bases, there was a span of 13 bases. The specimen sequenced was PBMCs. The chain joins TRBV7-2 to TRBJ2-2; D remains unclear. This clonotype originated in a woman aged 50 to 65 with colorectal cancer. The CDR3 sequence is CASSRKSGPGELFF. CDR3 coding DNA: TGTGCCAGCAGCCGGAAATCAGGCCCCGGGGAGCTGTTTTTT.